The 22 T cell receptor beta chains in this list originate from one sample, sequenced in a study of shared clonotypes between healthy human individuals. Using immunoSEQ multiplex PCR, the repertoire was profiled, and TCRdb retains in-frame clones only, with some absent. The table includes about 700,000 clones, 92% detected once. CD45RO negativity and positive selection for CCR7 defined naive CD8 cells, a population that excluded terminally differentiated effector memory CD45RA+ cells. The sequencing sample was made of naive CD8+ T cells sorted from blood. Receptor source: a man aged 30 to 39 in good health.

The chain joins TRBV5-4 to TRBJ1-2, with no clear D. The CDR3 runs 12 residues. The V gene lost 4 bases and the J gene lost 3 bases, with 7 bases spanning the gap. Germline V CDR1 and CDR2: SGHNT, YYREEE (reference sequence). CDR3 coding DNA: TGTGCCAGCAGCGGAACAGACTATGGCTACACCTTC. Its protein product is CASSGTDYGYTF. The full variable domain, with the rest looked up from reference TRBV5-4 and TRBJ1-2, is ETGVTQSPTHLIKTRGQQVTLRCSSQSGHNTVSWYQQALGQGPQFIFQYYREEENGRGNFPPRFSGLQFPNYSSELNVNALELDDSALYLCASSGTDYGYTFGSGTRLTVV.

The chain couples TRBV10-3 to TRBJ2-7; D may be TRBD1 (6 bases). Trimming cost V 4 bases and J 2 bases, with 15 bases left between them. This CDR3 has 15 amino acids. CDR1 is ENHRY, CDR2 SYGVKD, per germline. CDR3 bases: TGTGCCATCAGTGGAGACAGGTCGTTAGCCTACGAGCAGTACTTC. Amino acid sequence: CAISGDRSLAYEQYF.

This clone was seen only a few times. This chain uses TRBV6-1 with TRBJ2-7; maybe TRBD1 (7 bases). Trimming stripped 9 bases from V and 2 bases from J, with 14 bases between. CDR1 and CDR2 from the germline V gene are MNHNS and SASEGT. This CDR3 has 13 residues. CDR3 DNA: TGTGCCAGTGCGGAGGGACAGACCTACGAGCAGTACTTC. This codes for CASAEGQTYEQYF.

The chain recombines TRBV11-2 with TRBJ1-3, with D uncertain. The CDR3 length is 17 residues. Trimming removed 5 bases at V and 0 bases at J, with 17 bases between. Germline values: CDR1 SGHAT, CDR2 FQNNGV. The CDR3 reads CASSVDNLQFSGNTIYF. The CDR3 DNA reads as TGTGCCAGCAGCGTCGACAACCTCCAATTCTCTGGAAACACCATATATTTT. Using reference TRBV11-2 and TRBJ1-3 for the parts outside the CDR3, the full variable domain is EAGVAQSPRYKIIEKRQSVAFWCNPISGHATLYWYQQILGQGPKLLIQFQNNGVVDDSQLPKDRFSAERLKGVDSTLKIQPAKLEDSAVYLCASSVDNLQFSGNTIYFGEGSWLTVV.

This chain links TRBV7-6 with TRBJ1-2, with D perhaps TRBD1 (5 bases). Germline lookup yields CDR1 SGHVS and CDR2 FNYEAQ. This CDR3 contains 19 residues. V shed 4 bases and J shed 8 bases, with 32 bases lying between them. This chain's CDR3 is CASSSRESGTRIPEGGYTF. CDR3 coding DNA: TGTGCCAGCAGCTCGCGAGAATCCGGGACGAGGATCCCGGAAGGGGGCTACACCTTC.

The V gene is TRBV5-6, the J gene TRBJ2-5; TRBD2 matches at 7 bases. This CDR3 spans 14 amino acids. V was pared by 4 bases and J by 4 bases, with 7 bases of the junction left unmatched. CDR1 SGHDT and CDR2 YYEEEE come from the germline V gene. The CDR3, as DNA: TGTGCCAGCAGCGTCCCGGGACTAAGAGAGACCCAGTACTTC. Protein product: CASSVPGLRETQYF. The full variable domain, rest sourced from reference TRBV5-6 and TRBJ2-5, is DAGVTQSPTHLIKTRGQQVTLRCSPKSGHDTVSWYQQALGQGPQFIFQYYEEEERQRGNFPDRFSGHQFPNYSSELNVNALLLGDSALYLCASSVPGLRETQYFGPGTRLLVL.

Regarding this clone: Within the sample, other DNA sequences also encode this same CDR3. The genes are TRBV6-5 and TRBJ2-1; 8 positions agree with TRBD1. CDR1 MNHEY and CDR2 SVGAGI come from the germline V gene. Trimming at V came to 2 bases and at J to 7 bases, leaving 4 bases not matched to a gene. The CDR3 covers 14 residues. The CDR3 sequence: CASSYQGAVNEQFF. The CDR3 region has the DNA TGTGCCAGCAGTTACCAGGGGGCGGTAAATGAGCAGTTCTTC.

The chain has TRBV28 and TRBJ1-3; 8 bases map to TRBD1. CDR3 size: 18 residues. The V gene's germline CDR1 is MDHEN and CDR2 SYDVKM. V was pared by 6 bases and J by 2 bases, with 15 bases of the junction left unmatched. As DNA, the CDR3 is TGTGCCAGCAGGCCACTGGGACAGGCTAAACTTCCTGGAAACACCATATATTTT. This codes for CASRPLGQAKLPGNTIYF.

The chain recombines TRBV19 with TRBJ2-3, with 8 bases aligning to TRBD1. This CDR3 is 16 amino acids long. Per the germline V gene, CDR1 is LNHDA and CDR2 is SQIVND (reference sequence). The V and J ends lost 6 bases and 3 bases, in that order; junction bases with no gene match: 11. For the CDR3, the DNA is TGTGCCAGTAGGCAAAACTTTGGGACAGGTACAGATACGCAGTATTTT. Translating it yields CASRQNFGTGTDTQYF.

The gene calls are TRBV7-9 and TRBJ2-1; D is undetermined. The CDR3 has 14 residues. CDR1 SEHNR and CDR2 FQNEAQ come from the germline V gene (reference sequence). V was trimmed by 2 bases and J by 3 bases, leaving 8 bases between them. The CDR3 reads CASSLSTDYNEQFF. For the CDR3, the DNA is TGTGCCAGCAGCTTAAGCACAGACTACAATGAGCAGTTCTTC.

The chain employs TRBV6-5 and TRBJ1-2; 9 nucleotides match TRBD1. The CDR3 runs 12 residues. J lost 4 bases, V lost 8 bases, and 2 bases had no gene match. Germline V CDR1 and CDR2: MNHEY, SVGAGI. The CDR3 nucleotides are TGTGCCAGCTCACAGGGGGCCTATGGCTACACCTTC. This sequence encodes CASSQGAYGYTF.

The CDR3 DNA follows: TGTGCCAGCAGTGAACGACTAGCGGGAGGGCCGCCCGGGTACTTC. Translated, it gives CASSERLAGGPPGYF. V is TRBV6-1 and J is TRBJ2-5, with TRBD2 matching over 14 bases. Trimming cost V 2 bases and J 13 bases; bases outside gene matches: 9. The CDR3 extends over 15 amino acids. Germline CDR1 and CDR2: MNHNS and SASEGT.

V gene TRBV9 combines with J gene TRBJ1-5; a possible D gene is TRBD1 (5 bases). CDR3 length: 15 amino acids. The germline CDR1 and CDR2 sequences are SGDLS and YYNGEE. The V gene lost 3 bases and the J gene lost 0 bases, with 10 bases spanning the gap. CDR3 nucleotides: TGTGCCAGCAGCGCAACAGGTTATAGCAATCAGCCCCAGCATTTT. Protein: CASSATGYSNQPQHF.

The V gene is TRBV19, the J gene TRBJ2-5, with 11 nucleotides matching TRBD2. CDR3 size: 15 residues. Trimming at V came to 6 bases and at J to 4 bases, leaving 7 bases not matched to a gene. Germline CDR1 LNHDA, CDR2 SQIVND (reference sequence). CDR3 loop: CASSLTSGRAETQYF. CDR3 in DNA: TGTGCCAGTAGCCTCACTAGCGGGAGAGCAGAGACCCAGTACTTC.

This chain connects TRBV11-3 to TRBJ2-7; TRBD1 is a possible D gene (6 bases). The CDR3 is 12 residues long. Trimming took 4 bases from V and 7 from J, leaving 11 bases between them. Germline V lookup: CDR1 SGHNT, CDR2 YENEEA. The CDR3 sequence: CASSYGQTEQYF. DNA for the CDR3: TGTGCCAGCAGCTACGGACAGACTGAGCAGTACTTC.

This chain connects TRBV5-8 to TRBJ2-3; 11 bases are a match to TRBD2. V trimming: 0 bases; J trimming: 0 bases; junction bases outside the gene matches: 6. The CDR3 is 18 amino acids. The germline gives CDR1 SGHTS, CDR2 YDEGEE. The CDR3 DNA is TGTGCCAGCAGCTTGGTAGCGGGAGGGATCACTAGCACAGATACGCAGTATTTT. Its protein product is CASSLVAGGITSTDTQYF.

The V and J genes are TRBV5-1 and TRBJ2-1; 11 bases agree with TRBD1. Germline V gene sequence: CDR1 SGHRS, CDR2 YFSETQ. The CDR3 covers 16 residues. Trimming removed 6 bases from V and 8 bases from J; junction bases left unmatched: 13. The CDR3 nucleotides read TGCGCCAGCACCCTCGGACAGGGGGCAGGTTGGGATGAGCAGTTCTTC. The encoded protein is CASTLGQGAGWDEQFF.

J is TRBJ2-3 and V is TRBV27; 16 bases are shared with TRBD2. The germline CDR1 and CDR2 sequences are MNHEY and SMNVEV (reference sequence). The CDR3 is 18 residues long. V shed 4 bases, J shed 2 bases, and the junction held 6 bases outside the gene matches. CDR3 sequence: CASSSGTSGRGPTDTQYF. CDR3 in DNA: TGTGCCAGCAGTTCAGGGACTAGCGGGAGGGGACCCACAGATACGCAGTATTTT.

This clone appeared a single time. The CDR3 spells CSVEQGREKLFF. The CDR3 DNA reads TGCAGCGTTGAACAGGGACGTGAAAAACTGTTTTTT. The rearrangement joins TRBV29-1 to TRBJ1-4; D might be TRBD1 (5 bases). V was shortened by 2 bases and J by 7 bases, with 8 bases between the two germline ends. Germline CDR1 SQVTM, CDR2 ANQGSEA. The CDR3 totals 12 residues.

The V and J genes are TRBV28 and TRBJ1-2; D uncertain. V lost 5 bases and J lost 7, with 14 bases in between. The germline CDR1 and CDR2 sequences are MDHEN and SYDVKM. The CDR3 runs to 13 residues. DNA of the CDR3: TGTGCCAGCAGTAATACCCAGCGGTTTGGCTACACCTTC. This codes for CASSNTQRFGYTF.

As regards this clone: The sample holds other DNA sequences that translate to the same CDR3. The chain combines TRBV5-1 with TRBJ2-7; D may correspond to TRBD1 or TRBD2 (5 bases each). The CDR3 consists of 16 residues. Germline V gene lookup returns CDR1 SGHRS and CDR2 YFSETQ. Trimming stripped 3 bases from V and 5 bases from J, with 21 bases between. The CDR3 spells CASSWRSGQGVDEQYF. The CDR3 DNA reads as TGCGCCAGCAGCTGGAGGAGTGGTCAGGGCGTTGACGAGCAGTACTTC.

The DNA of the CDR3 is TGTGCCAGCAGTGAAGCGGTCCGACACCTCTCCTACGAGCAGTACTTC. Its protein product is CASSEAVRHLSYEQYF. The rearrangement links TRBV6-1 to TRBJ2-7; D not certain. CDR3 length: 16 residues. CDR1 and CDR2 from the germline V gene are MNHNS and SASEGT. Trimming cost V 0 bases and J 0 bases, with 12 bases left between them.